The following is a T cell receptor beta chain sequence with its context. Its antigen remains unidentified. This may come from a read error, since a much larger clone is one base off. Using a J-beta primer mix together with a sample-barcoded 5' primer, a second PCR was run for about 6 to 12 cycles. All cDNA molecules were each tagged by a template-switch adaptor with 12 random nucleotides. Using its own MiXCR run on the 5' RACE reads, TCRdb lists one record per CDR3 protein. The sample lists 1.5 million or so distinct CDR3 sequences; 40% to 45% were seen once. Drawn from each donor were about 9 milliliters of peripheral blood. Total RNA, at least 5 micrograms per sample, was extracted from PBMCs. The sample belongs to a study of blood T cells in healthy people across ages. The CDR3 consists of 12 residues. The germline CDR1 and CDR2 sequences are SGHTA and FQGNSA. Study-level results: Researchers report that TCR beta diversity correlated strongly with naive T cell percentage.

The source of this sequence is a woman in her late teens or twenties in good health. Sequenced sample: blood. The chain uses TRBV7-2 and TRBJ2-7; D possibly corresponds to TRBD2 (5 bases). The CDR3 nucleotides read TGTGCCAGCAGCTTCTTAGACTACGAGCTGTACTTC. Its translation is CASSFLDYELYF.